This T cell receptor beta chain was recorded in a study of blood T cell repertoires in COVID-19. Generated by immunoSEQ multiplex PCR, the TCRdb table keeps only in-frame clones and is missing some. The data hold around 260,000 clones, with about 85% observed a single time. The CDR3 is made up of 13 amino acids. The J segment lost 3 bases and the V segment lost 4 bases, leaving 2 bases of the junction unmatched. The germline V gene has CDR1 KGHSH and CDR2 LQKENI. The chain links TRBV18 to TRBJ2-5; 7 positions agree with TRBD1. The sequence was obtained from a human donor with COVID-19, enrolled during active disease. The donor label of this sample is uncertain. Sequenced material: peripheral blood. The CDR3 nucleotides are TGTGCCAGCTCACGGGGACAGAAAGAGACCCAGTACTTC. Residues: CASSRGQKETQYF.